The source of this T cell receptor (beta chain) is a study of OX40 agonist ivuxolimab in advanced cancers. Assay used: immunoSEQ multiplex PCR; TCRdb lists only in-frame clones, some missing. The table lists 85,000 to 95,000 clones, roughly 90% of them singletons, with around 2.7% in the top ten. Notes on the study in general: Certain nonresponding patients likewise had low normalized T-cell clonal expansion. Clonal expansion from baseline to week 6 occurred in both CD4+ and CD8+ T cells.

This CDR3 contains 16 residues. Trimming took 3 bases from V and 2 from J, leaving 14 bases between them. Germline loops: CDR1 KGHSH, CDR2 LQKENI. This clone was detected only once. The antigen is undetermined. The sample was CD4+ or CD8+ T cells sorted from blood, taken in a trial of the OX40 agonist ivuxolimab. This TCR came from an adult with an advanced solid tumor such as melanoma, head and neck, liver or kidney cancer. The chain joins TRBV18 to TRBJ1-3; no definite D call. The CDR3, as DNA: TGTGCCAGCTCACCCACGGGGTCTCAGCCTGGAAACACCATATATTTT. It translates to CASSPTGSQPGNTIYF. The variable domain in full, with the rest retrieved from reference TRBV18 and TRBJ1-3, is NAGVMQNPRHLVRRRGQEARLRCSPMKGHSHVYWYRQLPEEGLKFMVYLQKENIIDESGMPKERFSAEFPKEGPSILRIQQVVRGDSAAYFCASSPTGSQPGNTIYFGEGSWLTVV.